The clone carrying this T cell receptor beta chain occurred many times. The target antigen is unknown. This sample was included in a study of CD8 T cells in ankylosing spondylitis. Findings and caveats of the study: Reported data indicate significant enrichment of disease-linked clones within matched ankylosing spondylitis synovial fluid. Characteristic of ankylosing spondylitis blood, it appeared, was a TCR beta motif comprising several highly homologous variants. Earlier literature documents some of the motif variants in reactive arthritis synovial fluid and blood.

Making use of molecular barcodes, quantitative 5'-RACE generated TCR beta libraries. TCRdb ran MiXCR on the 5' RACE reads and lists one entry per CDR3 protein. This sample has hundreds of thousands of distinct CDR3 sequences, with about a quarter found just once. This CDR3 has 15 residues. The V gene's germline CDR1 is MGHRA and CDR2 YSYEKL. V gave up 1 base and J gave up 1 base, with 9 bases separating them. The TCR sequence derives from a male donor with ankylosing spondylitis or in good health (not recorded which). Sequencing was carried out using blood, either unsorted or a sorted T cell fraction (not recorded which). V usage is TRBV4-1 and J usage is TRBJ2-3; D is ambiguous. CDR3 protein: CASSQGNPGTDTQYF. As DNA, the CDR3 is TGCGCCAGCAGCCAAGGGAATCCGGGCACAGATACGCAGTATTTT.